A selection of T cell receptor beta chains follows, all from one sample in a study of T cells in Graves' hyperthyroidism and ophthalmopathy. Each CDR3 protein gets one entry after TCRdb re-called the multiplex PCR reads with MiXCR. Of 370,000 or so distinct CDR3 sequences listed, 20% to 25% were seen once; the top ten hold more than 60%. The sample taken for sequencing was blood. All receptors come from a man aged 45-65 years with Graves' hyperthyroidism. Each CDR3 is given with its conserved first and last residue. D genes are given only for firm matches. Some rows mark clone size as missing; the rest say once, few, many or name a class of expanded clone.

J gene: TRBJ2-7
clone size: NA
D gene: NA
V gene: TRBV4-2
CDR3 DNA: TGTGCCAGCAGCCAAGATTTTTGGGGCTCAGAGACCTACGAGCAGTACTTC
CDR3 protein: CASSQDFWGSETYEQYF

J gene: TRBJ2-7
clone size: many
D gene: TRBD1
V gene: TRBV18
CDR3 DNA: TGTGCCAGCTCACCACAGGGCCGACAGGGCTACGAGCAGTACTTC
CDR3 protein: CASSPQGRQGYEQYF

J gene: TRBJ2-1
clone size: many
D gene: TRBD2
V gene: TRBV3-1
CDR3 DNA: TGTGCCAGCAGCCAAGGCCCAGCGGGGGCAAACAATGAGCAGTTCTTC
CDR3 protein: CASSQGPAGANNEQFF

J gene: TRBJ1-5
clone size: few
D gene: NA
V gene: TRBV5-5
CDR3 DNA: TGTGCCAGCAGTACCCAGGGTTGGGGGCAGCCCCAGCATTTT
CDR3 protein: CASSTQGWGQPQHF

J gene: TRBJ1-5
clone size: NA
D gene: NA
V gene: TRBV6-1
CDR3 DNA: TGTGCCAGCAGTGTCCAGAATAATCAGCCCCAGCATTTT
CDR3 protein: CASSVQNNQPQHF

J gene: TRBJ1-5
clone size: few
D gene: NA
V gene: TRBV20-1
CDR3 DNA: TGCAGTGCTAGCCATGGGAGCAATCAGCCCCAGCATTTT
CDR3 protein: CSASHGSNQPQHF

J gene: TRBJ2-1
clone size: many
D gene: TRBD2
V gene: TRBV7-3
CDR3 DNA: TGTGCCAGCAGGTTCGCGGGGGGATCGTCCTACAATGAGCAGTTCTTC
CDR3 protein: CASRFAGGSSYNEQFF

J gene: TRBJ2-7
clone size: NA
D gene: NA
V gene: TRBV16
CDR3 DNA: TGTGCCAGCAGCCAACAGGGACCCTACGAGCAGTACTTC
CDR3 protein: CASSQQGPYEQYF

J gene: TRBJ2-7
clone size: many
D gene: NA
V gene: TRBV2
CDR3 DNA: TGTGCCAGCATGATTCTCTACGAGCAGTACTTC
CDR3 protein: CASMILYEQYF

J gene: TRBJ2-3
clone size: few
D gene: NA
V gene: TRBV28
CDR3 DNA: TGTGCCAGCGGGGTCGGTCCAGATACGCAGTATTTT
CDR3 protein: CASGVGPDTQYF

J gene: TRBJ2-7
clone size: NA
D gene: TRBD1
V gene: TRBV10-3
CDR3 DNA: TGTGCCATCAGGATGGGACAGGGGATTGGGTACGAGCAGTACTTC
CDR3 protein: CAIRMGQGIGYEQYF

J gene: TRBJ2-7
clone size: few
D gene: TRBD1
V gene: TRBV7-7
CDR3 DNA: TGTGCTAGCAGCATAGGACAGGTCCACGAGCAGTACTTC
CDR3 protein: CASSIGQVHEQYF

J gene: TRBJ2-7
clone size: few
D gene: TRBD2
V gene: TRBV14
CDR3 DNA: TGTGCCAGCAGCCGAGCGGGGATAACCTACGAGCAGTACTTC
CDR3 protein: CASSRAGITYEQYF

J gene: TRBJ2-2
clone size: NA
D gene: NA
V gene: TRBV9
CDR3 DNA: TGTGCCAGCAGCGCACCGGGTCGCTACACCGGGGAGCTGTTTTTT
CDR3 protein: CASSAPGRYTGELFF

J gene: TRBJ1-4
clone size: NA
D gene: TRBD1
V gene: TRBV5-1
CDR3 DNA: TGCGCCAGCGCATTGCAGGGGGAAGAAAAACTGTTTTTT
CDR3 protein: CASALQGEEKLFF

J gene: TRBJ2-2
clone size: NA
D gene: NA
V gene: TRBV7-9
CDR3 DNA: TGTGCCAGCAGCCCTGACTGGAACACCGGGGAGCTGTTTTTT
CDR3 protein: CASSPDWNTGELFF

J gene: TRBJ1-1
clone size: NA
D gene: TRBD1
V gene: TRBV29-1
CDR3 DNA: TGCAGCGTCCGGGACAGGGGGCGAACTGAAGCTTTCTTT
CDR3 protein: CSVRDRGRTEAFF

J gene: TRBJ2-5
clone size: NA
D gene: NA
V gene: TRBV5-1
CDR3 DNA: TGCGCCAGCAGCTTGGAAACGGCTGAAGAGACCCAGTACTTC
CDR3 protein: CASSLETAEETQYF

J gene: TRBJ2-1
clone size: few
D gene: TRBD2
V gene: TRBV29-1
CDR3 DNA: TGCAGCGTTCAAGGGGCAGTAATCTTAGCGGGAGGCCCAAGCTCCTACAATGAGCAGTTCTTC
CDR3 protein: CSVQGAVILAGGPSSYNEQFF

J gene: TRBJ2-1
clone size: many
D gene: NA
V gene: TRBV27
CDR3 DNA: TGTGCCAGCAGGAGACAGGGAGGGAATGAGCAGTTCTTC
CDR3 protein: CASRRQGGNEQFF

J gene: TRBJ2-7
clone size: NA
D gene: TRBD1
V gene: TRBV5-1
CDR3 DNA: TGCGCCAGCAGCCCCGACGGGACAGGGGGGCCCTACGAGCAGTACTTC
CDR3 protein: CASSPDGTGGPYEQYF

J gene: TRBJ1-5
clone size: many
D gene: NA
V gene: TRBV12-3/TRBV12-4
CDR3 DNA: TGTGCCAGCAGCAGGACAGCGAGCAATCAGCCCCAGCATTTT
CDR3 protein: CASSRTASNQPQHF

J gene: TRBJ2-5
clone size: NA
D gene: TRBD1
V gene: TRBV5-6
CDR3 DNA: TGTGCCAGCAGCTTGGTTGGACAGGGGTGGGAGACCCAGTACTTC
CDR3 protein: CASSLVGQGWETQYF

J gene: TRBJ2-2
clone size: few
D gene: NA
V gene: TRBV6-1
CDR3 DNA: TGTGCCAGCAGACACGGGGCCGGGGAGCTGTTTTTT
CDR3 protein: CASRHGAGELFF

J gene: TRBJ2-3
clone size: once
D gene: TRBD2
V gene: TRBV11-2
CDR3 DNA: TGTGCCAGCAGACTAGCGAGGGGACTGGGAGATACGCAGTATTTT
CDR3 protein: CASRLARGLGDTQYF

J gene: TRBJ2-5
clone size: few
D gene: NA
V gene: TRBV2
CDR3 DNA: TGTGCCAGCAGCCGAGGGGGGACACCTCAAGAGACCCAGTACTTC
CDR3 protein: CASSRGGTPQETQYF

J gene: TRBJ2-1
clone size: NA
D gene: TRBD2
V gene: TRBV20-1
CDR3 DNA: TGCAGTGCTAGGAAAACTCGGACTAGCGGGAATGAGCAGTTCTTC
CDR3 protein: CSARKTRTSGNEQFF

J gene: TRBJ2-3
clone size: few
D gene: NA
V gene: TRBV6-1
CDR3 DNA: TGTGCCAGCACCCCCGGTCAGATTGTGGGTTCGGGCACAGATACGCAGTATTTT
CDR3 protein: CASTPGQIVGSGTDTQYF

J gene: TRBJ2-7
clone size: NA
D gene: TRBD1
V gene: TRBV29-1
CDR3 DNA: TGCAGCGTTCTCCGGGACAGGAGCTCCTACGAGCAGTACTTC
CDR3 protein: CSVLRDRSSYEQYF

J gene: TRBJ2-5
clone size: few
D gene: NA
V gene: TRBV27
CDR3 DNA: TGTGCCAGCAGTCCCCGGGGATTCGGAGAGACCCAGTACTTC
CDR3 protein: CASSPRGFGETQYF

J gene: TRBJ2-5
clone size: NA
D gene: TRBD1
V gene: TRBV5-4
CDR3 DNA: TGTGCCAGCAGGGGAGGGACAGGGACAGAGACCCAGTACTTC
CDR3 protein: CASRGGTGTETQYF

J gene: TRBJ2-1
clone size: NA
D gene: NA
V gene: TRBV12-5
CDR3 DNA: TGTGCTAGTGGTTTGAGAGACAATGAGCAGTTCTTC
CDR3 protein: CASGLRDNEQFF

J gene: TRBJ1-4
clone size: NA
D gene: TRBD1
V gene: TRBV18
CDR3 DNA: TGTGCCAGCTCACCAAGGACAGGCGGGAATGAAAAACTGTTTTTT
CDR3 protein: CASSPRTGGNEKLFF

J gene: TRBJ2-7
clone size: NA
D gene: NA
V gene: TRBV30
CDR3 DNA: TGTGCCTGTGAGCGCCTCGGGGTTTACGAGCAGTACTTC
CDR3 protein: CACERLGVYEQYF

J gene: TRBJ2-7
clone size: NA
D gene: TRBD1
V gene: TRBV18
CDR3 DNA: TGTGCCAGCTCACCAGACAGGGAAAGCGAGCAGTACTTC
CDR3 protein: CASSPDRESEQYF

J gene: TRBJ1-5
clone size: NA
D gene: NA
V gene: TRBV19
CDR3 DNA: TGTGCCAGTAGTATGTCGTTCGCGGCGGTGAGCAATCAGCCCCAGCATTTT
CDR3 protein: CASSMSFAAVSNQPQHF

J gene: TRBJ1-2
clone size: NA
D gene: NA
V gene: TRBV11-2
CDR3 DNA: TGTGCCAGCAGCCCCCGAGGGGGGGATGGCTACACCTTC
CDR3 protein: CASSPRGGDGYTF

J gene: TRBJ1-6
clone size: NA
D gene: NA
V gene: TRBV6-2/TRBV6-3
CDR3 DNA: TGTGCCAGCAGTTCATTCCAAGGTTCACCCCTCCACTTT
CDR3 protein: CASSSFQGSPLHF

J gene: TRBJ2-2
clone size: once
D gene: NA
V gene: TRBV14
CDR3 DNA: TGTGCCAGCAGCCAAGAATTAGGCGCCGGGGAGCTGTTTTTT
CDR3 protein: CASSQELGAGELFF

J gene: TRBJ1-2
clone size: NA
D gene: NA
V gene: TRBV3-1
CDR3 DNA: TGTGCCAGCAGCTTCCGAGATACGAGCTATGGCTACACCTTC
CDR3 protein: CASSFRDTSYGYTF

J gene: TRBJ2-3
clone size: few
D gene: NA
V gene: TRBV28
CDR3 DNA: TGTGCCAGCAGGTTCAGACTTTCTAGCACAGATACGCAGTATTTT
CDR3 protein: CASRFRLSSTDTQYF

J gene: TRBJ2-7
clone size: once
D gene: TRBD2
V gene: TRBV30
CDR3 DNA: TGTGCCTGGAGCGTCGGGGCGGGAGAATACGAGCAGTACTTC
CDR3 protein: CAWSVGAGEYEQYF